A selection of T cell receptor beta chains follows, all from one sample in a study of stem cell transplantation in POMP-related autoinflammatory disease. Assay used: immunoSEQ multiplex PCR; TCRdb lists only in-frame clones, some missing. This sample yields about 32,000 clones, of which just over 85% are seen a single time; approximately 0.72% belongs to the top ten. The sample was CD4+ T cells from PBMCs, taken before stem cell transplantation. All receptors come from a human donor with POMP-related autoinflammation and immune dysregulation (PRAID). The CDR3 runs from the conserved cysteine through the conserved F or W. A D gene is named only where the DNA matches it firmly. Some rows mark clone size as missing; the rest say once, few, many or name a class of expanded clone.

>TRBV18|.|TRBJ2-7|.
TGTGCCAGCTCACTCCTAGCGAGCTCCTACGAGCAGTACTTC
CASSLLASSYEQYF
>TRBV4-1|.|TRBJ2-3|TRBD2
TGCGCCAGCAGCCAATCCGGGACTAGAGGGTCAGATACGCAGTATTTT
CASSQSGTRGSDTQYF
>TRBV9|.|TRBJ1-1|TRBD1
TGTGCCAGCAGCGTAGGGACAGGGGGTGTGAACACTGAAGCTTTCTTT
CASSVGTGGVNTEAFF
>TRBV5-1|.|TRBJ2-7|TRBD1
TGCGCCAGCAGCTTAAACAGGGGGTGGTACGAGCAGTACTTC
CASSLNRGWYEQYF
>TRBV10-3|once|TRBJ2-7|.
TGTGCCATCGGTCAGGGAGCGAACGAGCAGTACTTC
CAIGQGANEQYF
>TRBV18|.|TRBJ2-5|.
TGTGCCAGCTCACCTTTAAGTCTACTCCAAGAGACCCAGTACTTC
CASSPLSLLQETQYF
>TRBV18|.|TRBJ1-1|.
TGTGCCAGCTCATCACAGGGTCCTTTGAACACTGAAGCTTTCTTT
CASSSQGPLNTEAFF
>TRBV4-1|.|TRBJ1-1|TRBD1
TGCGCCAGCAGCCGGACAGGCACTGAAGCTTTCTTT
CASSRTGTEAFF
>TRBV5-1|.|TRBJ2-1|.
TGCGCCAGCATCCCTTTTGGGGGAGAAGGCTTTGAGCAGTTCTTC
CASIPFGGEGFEQFF
>TRBV5-1|.|TRBJ2-1|TRBD1
TGCGCCAGCAGCTTGGAGACAGGGGGCTACAATGAGCAGTTCTTC
CASSLETGGYNEQFF
>TRBV5-1|.|TRBJ1-5|TRBD1
TGCGCCAGCAGCTGGACAGGGGGCCAGCCCCAGCATTTT
CASSWTGGQPQHF
>TRBV27|.|TRBJ2-3|.
TGTGCCAGCAGTTTATCGGGGCCCTCCGATACGCAGTATTTT
CASSLSGPSDTQYF
>TRBV5-6|.|TRBJ2-7|.
TGTGCCAGCAGCTTAGCGACCTACGAGCAGTACTTC
CASSLATYEQYF
>TRBV28|once|TRBJ2-7|TRBD2
TGTGCCAGCAGGGGGAGACTAGCGGGAGTCTACGAGCAGTACTTC
CASRGRLAGVYEQYF
>TRBV5-4|.|TRBJ2-5|.
TGTGCCAGCAGCTTGGAGCAAGGAATTCAAGAGACCCAGTACTTC
CASSLEQGIQETQYF
>TRBV19|.|TRBJ1-2|TRBD1
TGTGCCAGTAGTAGGACAGGAATCGACTATGGCTACACCTTC
CASSRTGIDYGYTF
>TRBV5-1|.|TRBJ2-6|.
TGCGCCAGCAGCTTGGTAGCCTTGTACTCTGGGGCCAACGTCCTGACTTTC
CASSLVALYSGANVLTF
>TRBV28|.|TRBJ2-1|.
TGTGCCAGCAGCTCCAAGAGCGGGCGGGGCTACAATGAGCAGTTCTTC
CASSSKSGRGYNEQFF
>TRBV28|.|TRBJ2-2|TRBD2
TGTGCCAGCAGTCCTAGCGGGAGGGGGCCCGGGGAGCTGTTTTTT
CASSPSGRGPGELFF
>TRBV2|.|TRBJ2-1|TRBD1
TGTGCCAGCAGTTTCGGACAGGCCGAGCAGTTCTTC
CASSFGQAEQFF
>TRBV15|.|TRBJ2-5|.
TGTGCCACCAGCTCCCTAGGGGGAGGAGAGACCCAGTACTTC
CATSSLGGGETQYF
>TRBV10-3|.|TRBJ1-1|.
TGTGCCATCAGTGAGCCAGGGCGAAGAGGGTACACTGAAGCTTTCTTT
CAISEPGRRGYTEAFF
>TRBV6-5|once|TRBJ1-1|.
TGTGCCAGCAGTTTTGACAGGAGGGTTAACACTGAAGCTTTCTTT
CASSFDRRVNTEAFF
>TRBV10-3|few|TRBJ1-2|.
TGTGCCATCAGTGGGCGGGCAGACTATGGCTACACCTTC
CAISGRADYGYTF
>TRBV2|.|TRBJ2-3|.
TGTGCCAGCAGGGGGGAAGATACGCAGTATTTT
CASRGEDTQYF
>TRBV6-5|.|TRBJ1-5|.
TGTGCCAGCAGTTACGATGGACAGAGTAATCAGCCCCAGCATTTT
CASSYDGQSNQPQHF
>TRBV29-1|once|TRBJ2-5|TRBD2
TGCAGCGTTGCCCTGCTAGCGGGTTGGCAAGAGACCCAGTACTTC
CSVALLAGWQETQYF
>TRBV28|.|TRBJ2-5|.
TGTGCCAGCAGTTTATTGACGGCTGGAGGGGAGACCCAGTACTTC
CASSLLTAGGETQYF
>TRBV2|.|TRBJ2-3|.
TGTGCCAGCAGTGAAGCTTCGGGTTACACAGATACGCAGTATTTT
CASSEASGYTDTQYF
>TRBV28|.|TRBJ2-2|TRBD1
TGTGCCAGCAGCGCCCGGGACAGGGGACGACCCGGGGAGCTGTTTTTT
CASSARDRGRPGELFF
>TRBV11-2|.|TRBJ2-1|.
TGTGCCAGCAGCTCTTATTCCCATGAGCAGTTCTTC
CASSSYSHEQFF
>TRBV9|.|TRBJ2-7|.
TGTGCCAGCAGCGTAGGGGCCTCGACACTCGTACAGTACGAGCAGTACTTC
CASSVGASTLVQYEQYF
>TRBV9|.|TRBJ2-1|.
TGTGCCAGCAGCGCACTCCGGGAGAACACCTACAATGAGCAGTTCTTC
CASSALRENTYNEQFF
>TRBV2|.|TRBJ2-3|TRBD2
TGTGCCAGCACCGGACTAGCAACAGATACGCAGTATTTT
CASTGLATDTQYF
>TRBV28|.|TRBJ2-5|.
TGTGCCAGCAGTTTGACACAGGAGACCCAGTACTTC
CASSLTQETQYF
>TRBV5-1|.|TRBJ2-5|.
TGCGCCAGCAGCTTGGACCGCGTCGGGGAGACCCAGTACTTC
CASSLDRVGETQYF
>TRBV6-1|few|TRBJ1-2|.
TGTGCCAGCAGTGAAGTCGCCTATGGCTACACCTTC
CASSEVAYGYTF
>TRBV6-1|.|TRBJ1-2|TRBD1
TGTGCCAGCAGCCCCCAGGGGACAGGGATTGGTGGCTACACCTTC
CASSPQGTGIGGYTF
>TRBV5-1|.|TRBJ2-2|TRBD1
TGCGCCAGCAGCTTGACAGGGGATAACACCGGGGAGCTGTTTTTT
CASSLTGDNTGELFF